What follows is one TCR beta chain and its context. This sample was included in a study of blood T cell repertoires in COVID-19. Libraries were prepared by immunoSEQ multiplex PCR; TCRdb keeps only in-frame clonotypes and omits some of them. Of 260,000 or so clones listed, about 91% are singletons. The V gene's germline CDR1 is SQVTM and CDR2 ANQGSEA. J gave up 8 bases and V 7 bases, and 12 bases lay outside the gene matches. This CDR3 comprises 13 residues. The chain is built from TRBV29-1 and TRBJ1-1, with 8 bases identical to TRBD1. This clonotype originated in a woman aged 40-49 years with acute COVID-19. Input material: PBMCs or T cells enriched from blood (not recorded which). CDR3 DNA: TGCAGCGCTGCACTCACCTGGGACAGGGAAGCTTTCTTT. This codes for CSAALTWDREAFF. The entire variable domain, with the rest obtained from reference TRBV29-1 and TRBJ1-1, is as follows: SAVISQKPSRDICQRGTSLTIQCQVDSQVTMMFWYRQQPGQSLTLIATANQGSEATYESGFVIDKFPISRPNLTFSTLTVSNMSPEDSSIYLCSAALTWDREAFFGQGTRLTVV.